This T cell receptor (beta chain) comes out of a study of blood T cell repertoires in COVID-19. Overall study: The United States, Italy and Spain supplied acute and convalescent COVID-19 samples.

This clone was detected a few times. The table came from immunoSEQ multiplex PCR; TCRdb's copy has only in-frame clones and leaves some out. The sample holds some 81,000 clones, roughly 96% seen once. The CDR3 loop spans 14 amino acids. Germline V gives CDR1 SGDLS, CDR2 YYNGEE. The V gene lost 2 bases and the J gene lost 0 bases, with 9 bases spanning the gap. The sequence was collected from a human donor with active COVID-19. The donor label of this sample is uncertain. The specimen was peripheral blood. This sequence joins TRBV9 and TRBJ2-7, with D possibly matching TRBD1 (5 bases). DNA for the CDR3: TGTGCCAGCAGCGTGCGACAGAGCTCCTACGAGCAGTACTTC. Translating it yields CASSVRQSSYEQYF.